This T cell receptor beta chain was identified during a study of blood T cell repertoires in COVID-19. At the level of the study: Spain, Italy and the United States supplied samples that represented acute and convalescent COVID-19. T cells, B-cell-depleted T cells, or PBMCs supplied cDNA or gDNA.

V was pared by 9 bases and J by 2 bases, with 3 bases of the junction left unmatched. The CDR3 has 12 residues. Germline V CDR1 and CDR2: SNHLY, FYNNEI. Methods used by the authors: Reference gene primer amplification gave nucleated cell count estimates. Sequenced by immunoSEQ multiplex PCR; TCRdb stores in-frame clones only, minus some. The D gene and trimming were derived from the DNA, and the V and J assignments and clone size from that table. The sample consists of 120,000 or so clones, about 84% of them appearing once. This TCR derives from a man in his sixties with acute or convalescent COVID-19. Input material: peripheral blood. The J gene is TRBJ1-2, the V gene TRBV2, with TRBD1 matching over 7 bases. The CDR3 reads CASNRGNYGYTF. CDR3 DNA: TGTGCCAGTAACAGGGGAAACTATGGCTACACCTTC.